The T cell receptor beta chain described here comes from a study of blood T cell repertoires in COVID-19. Study at large: PBMCs, B-cell-depleted T cells, or T cells provided the cDNA or gDNA that made up the material.

Measured with immunoSEQ multiplex PCR; TCRdb has only the in-frame clones, and not every one. The data hold about 240,000 clones, with around 85% observed a single time. Trimming cost V 1 base and J 2 bases, with 5 bases left between them. This CDR3 contains 13 residues. Germline V gives CDR1 SGHVS, CDR2 FNYEAQ. This TCR was recovered from a woman aged 80 or older with acute or convalescent COVID-19. V is TRBV7-6 and J is TRBJ1-1; D is ambiguous. The material sequenced was peripheral blood. This CDR3 reads CASSLVVNTEAFF. CDR3 coding DNA: TGTGCCAGCAGCTTAGTAGTTAACACTGAAGCTTTCTTT.